What follows are 17 T cell receptor beta chains derived from one specimen sequenced in a study of beta chain features in type 1 diabetes. Study-level results: People with Type 1 diabetes carried modestly yet significantly shorter TCRB CDR3s in all four CD4+ subsets.

For these TCRs, the target antigens are not known. TCRB transcripts that were expressed got sequenced, as all of the isolated RNA had been reverse transcribed. TCRdb's copy holds only in-frame clones and misses some; the assay was immunoSEQ multiplex PCR. The sample records roughly 140,000 clones, 10% being singletons. The material sequenced was central memory CD4+ T cells from blood. Source of these receptors: a man aged 25-40 years with type 1 diabetes.

This clone has more than one count but fewer than ten. The V gene is TRBV14, the J gene TRBJ2-7, with a possible D match to TRBD2 (6 bases). Deletions cut 1 base from V and 4 bases from J, with 14 bases between. Germline V gene data show CDR1 as SGHDN and CDR2 as FVKESK. The CDR3 extends over 15 amino acids. CDR3 protein: CASSQGDFPQYEQYF. The CDR3 nucleotides read TGTGCCAGCAGCCAAGGGGACTTCCCTCAGTACGAGCAGTACTTC.

The chain combines TRBV18 with TRBJ1-3, with D unresolved. V was cut by 2 bases and J by 4 bases, with 9 bases left in between. There are 14 residues in the CDR3. From germline, CDR1 is KGHSH and CDR2 LQKENI. Here the CDR3 DNA reads TGTGCCAGCTCACCAACAGCCGAGGGAAACACCATATATTTT. Its protein is CASSPTAEGNTIYF.

V is TRBV29-1 and J is TRBJ2-3; D might be TRBD1 (7 bases). The CDR3 has 15 residues. Germline loops: CDR1 SQVTM, CDR2 ANQGSEA. The V end was cut by 7 bases, the J end by 0 bases, with 17 bases between. CDR3 region: CSAEGQSRSTDTQYF. In nucleotides, the CDR3 is TGCAGCGCGGAGGGACAGAGCCGTAGCACAGATACGCAGTATTTT.

This clone was recorded once. The genes are TRBV4-3 and TRBJ2-5; D is uncertain. Germline V lookup: CDR1 LGHNA, CDR2 YSLEER. Trimming took 2 bases from V and 4 from J, leaving 17 bases between them. This CDR3 spans 16 amino acids. CDR3 residues: CASSQHSNAAPETQYF. CDR3 DNA sequence: TGCGCCAGCAGCCAACATAGTAATGCTGCCCCAGAGACCCAGTACTTC.

A few counts support this clone. The genes are TRBV9 and TRBJ1-3, with D unresolved. The CDR3 covers 17 residues. V lost 3 bases to trimming and J lost 2 bases, with 18 bases between them. Per the germline V gene, CDR1 is SGDLS and CDR2 is YYNGEE. The CDR3 here is CASSETPYSGAGNTIYF. DNA for the CDR3: TGTGCCAGCAGCGAGACGCCGTACAGTGGTGCTGGAAACACCATATATTTT.

This clone has just a few counts. The chain links TRBV27 to TRBJ1-5, with TRBD1 matching over 9 bases. The CDR3 extends over 15 amino acids. CDR1 MNHEY and CDR2 SMNVEV come from the germline V gene (reference sequence). With V trimmed by 3 bases and J by 7 bases, 7 bases remained unmatched. Here the CDR3 DNA reads TGTGCCAGCAGTTTTAATCGGGACAGGGACCAGCCCCAGCATTTT. It codes for CASSFNRDRDQPQHF.

V usage is TRBV5-1 and J usage is TRBJ2-1; 8 bases are shared with TRBD2. The CDR3 is 15 residues long. CDR1 is SGHRS and CDR2 is YFSETQ in the germline V gene. The J segment lost 3 bases and the V segment lost 0 bases, leaving 2 bases of the junction unmatched. The CDR3 DNA is TGCGCCAGCAGCTTGGCAGCGGGAGTCTACAATGAGCAGTTCTTC. Encoded protein: CASSLAAGVYNEQFF.

The chain uses TRBV5-1 and TRBJ1-4; D is ambiguous. The CDR3 contains 13 residues. Germline loops: CDR1 SGHRS, CDR2 YFSETQ. The V and J ends lost 0 bases and 4 bases respectively, with 4 bases between them. The CDR3 DNA reads as TGCGCCAGCAGCTTGGCGTTTAATGAAAAACTGTTTTTT. Its translation: CASSLAFNEKLFF.

The chain links TRBV6-5 to TRBJ1-5; TRBD1 matches 7 bases. V trimming: 5 bases; J trimming: 5 bases; junction bases outside the gene matches: 6. The CDR3 has 14 residues. Germline V gene sequence: CDR1 MNHEY, CDR2 SVGAGI. The CDR3 sequence: CASSAGGGDQPQHF. DNA for the CDR3: TGTGCCAGCAGTGCTGGAGGGGGCGATCAGCCCCAGCATTTT.

V and J are TRBV29-1 and TRBJ2-3; TRBD2 agrees at 7 bases. The V and J ends lost 7 bases and 1 base, in that order; junction bases with no gene match: 8. This CDR3 is built from 14 residues. CDR1 is SQVTM, CDR2 ANQGSEA, per germline. CDR3 protein: CSADGTTGTDTQYF. For the CDR3, the DNA is TGCAGCGCTGATGGGACTACAGGCACAGATACGCAGTATTTT.

The CDR3 region is CASRIREAQYF. CDR3 DNA sequence: TGTGCCAGCAGGATTCGGGAGGCCCAGTACTTC. The chain joins TRBV6-6 to TRBJ2-5; 7 bases line up with TRBD2. The CDR3 runs 11 residues. Germline CDR1 reads MNHNY; CDR2 reads SVGAGI (reference sequence). J was trimmed by 9 bases and V by 6 bases; bases with no gene match: 4.

The chain joins TRBV18 to TRBJ2-7; D gene uncertain. V lost 0 bases to trimming and J lost 3 bases, with 6 bases between them. The CDR3 consists of 13 residues. CDR1 and CDR2 from the germline V gene are KGHSH and LQKENI. CDR3 protein: CASSPPALYEQYF. The CDR3 region has the DNA TGTGCCAGCTCACCACCGGCTCTCTACGAGCAGTACTTC.

The chain recombines TRBV2 with TRBJ2-1; D might be TRBD1 (6 bases). V shed 7 bases and J shed 9 bases, with 16 bases lying between them. CDR1 and CDR2 (germline): SNHLY, FYNNEI. This CDR3 has 13 amino acids. CDR3 residues: CASTRTELGEQFF. The CDR3 DNA reads TGTGCCAGCACCCGGACAGAGTTGGGTGAGCAGTTCTTC.

The table lists this clone with a few counts. V gene TRBV21-1 combines with J gene TRBJ2-3; the table's D gene call, TRBD2, was not cross checked with the DNA. TRBV21-1 is a known pseudogene. This CDR3 is built from 16 residues. The CDR3, as DNA: TGTGCCAGCAGCAAAGTAGACGAGGATTCCACAGATACGCAGTATTTT. Translation: CASSKVDEDSTDTQYF.

The rearrangement links TRBV19 to TRBJ2-7, with 8 bases lining up with TRBD2. Germline lookup yields CDR1 LNHDA and CDR2 SQIVND (reference sequence). With 3 bases clipped from V and 7 bases from J, the junction kept 8 bases outside the gene matches. This CDR3 has 14 residues. The CDR3 is CASSMGSSGSEQYF. The CDR3 region has the DNA TGTGCCAGTAGTATGGGGTCCAGCGGGAGTGAGCAGTACTTC.

This clone has more than one count but fewer than ten. This chain links TRBV7-9 with TRBJ2-3; weak D call: TRBD2 (5 bases). The V end was cut by 6 bases, the J end by 3 bases, with 16 bases between. The length of the CDR3 is 15 residues. From germline, CDR1 is SEHNR and CDR2 FQNEAQ (reference sequence). DNA for the CDR3: TGTGCCAGCAGGTCAAGCGGCTTGGGTACAGATACGCAGTATTTT. Protein product: CASRSSGLGTDTQYF.

This clone showed up just a few times. The chain combines TRBV5-1 with TRBJ2-1; tentatively, D is TRBD2 (6 bases). Germline V gene data show CDR1 as SGHRS and CDR2 as YFSETQ. The V gene lost 1 base and the J gene lost 8 bases, with 16 bases spanning the gap. The CDR3 length is 15 residues. The CDR3 loop is CASSLQSGATDEQFF. Here the CDR3 DNA reads TGCGCCAGCAGCTTGCAGTCGGGAGCTACGGATGAGCAGTTCTTC.